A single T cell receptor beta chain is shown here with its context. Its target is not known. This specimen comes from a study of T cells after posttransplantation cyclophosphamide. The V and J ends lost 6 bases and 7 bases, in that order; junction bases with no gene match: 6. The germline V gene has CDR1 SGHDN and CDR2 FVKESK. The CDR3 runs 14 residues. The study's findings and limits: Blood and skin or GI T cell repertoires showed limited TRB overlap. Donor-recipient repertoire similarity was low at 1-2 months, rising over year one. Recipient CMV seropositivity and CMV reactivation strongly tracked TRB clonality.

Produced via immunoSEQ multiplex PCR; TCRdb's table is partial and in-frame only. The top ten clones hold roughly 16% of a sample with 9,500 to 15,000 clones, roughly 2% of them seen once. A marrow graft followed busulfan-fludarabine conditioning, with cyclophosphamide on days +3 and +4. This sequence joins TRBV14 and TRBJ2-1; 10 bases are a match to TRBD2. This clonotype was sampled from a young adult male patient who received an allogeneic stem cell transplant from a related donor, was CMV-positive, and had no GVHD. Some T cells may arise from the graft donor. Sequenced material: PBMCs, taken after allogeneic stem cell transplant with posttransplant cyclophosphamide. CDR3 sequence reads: CASRQSGGGNEQFF. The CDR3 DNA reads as TGTGCCAGCAGACAAAGCGGGGGGGGGAATGAGCAGTTCTTC.